This is a list of T cell receptor beta chains from one sample in a study of blood T cell repertoires in COVID-19. Repertoires were generated with immunoSEQ multiplex PCR, while TCRdb's copy carries only in-frame clones and drops some. The data show some 150,000 clones, about 88% seen once. Input material: PBMCs or T cells enriched from blood (not recorded which). The receptors derive from a human donor with acute COVID-19. The donor label of this sample is uncertain. Each CDR3 is given with its conserved first and last residue. D genes are given only for firm matches. Not all rows give a size; the values are once, few, many and, for expanded clones, a class.

d_call j_call clone_size v_call cdr3_nt cdr3_aa
TRBD2 TRBJ2-1 . TRBV5-1 TGCGCCAGCAGCTTGTGGGCTAGCGGGGGATTTCGAAACAATGAGCAGTTCTTC CASSLWASGGFRNNEQFF
TRBD2 TRBJ2-1 . TRBV7-2 TGTGCCAGCAGCTTTTTAGCGGGGGGGCTAAATGAGCAGTTCTTC CASSFLAGGLNEQFF
. TRBJ2-7 once TRBV7-9 TGTGCCAGCAGCTTGCATCAGGACAGCTCCTACGAGCAGTACTTC CASSLHQDSSYEQYF
TRBD1 TRBJ1-5 . TRBV6-6 TGTGCCAGCAGTTACTCAGGACAGGAGGGGCAGCCCCAGCATTTT CASSYSGQEGQPQHF
TRBD1 TRBJ1-6 few TRBV5-1 TGCGCCAGCAGCGAGACGACAGGGGGAAATTCACCCCTCCACTTT CASSETTGGNSPLHF
TRBD1 TRBJ1-2 . TRBV4-1 TGCGCCAGCACGCCGCCGGGACAGGGGGCCCGGGGAGGCTACACCTTC CASTPPGQGARGGYTF
. TRBJ2-7 . TRBV15 TGTGCCACCAGCAGCCCGGGGAAGCAGTACTTC CATSSPGKQYF
. TRBJ2-2 once TRBV6-5 TGTGCCAGCAGTTACTTCCCGACTCTAGCCACCGGGGAGCTGTTTTTT CASSYFPTLATGELFF
. TRBJ1-6 . TRBV21-1 TGTGCCAGCAGCCACAGGAAGGGACACCTCAGCTGGTATAATTCACCCCTCCACTTT CASSHRKGHLSWYNSPLHF
TRBD1 TRBJ1-4 . TRBV10-3 TGTGCCATCAGTGCGGGACAGGGTAATGAAAAACTGTTTTTT CAISAGQGNEKLFF
TRBD2 TRBJ2-1 . TRBV15 TGTGCCACCAGCAGCCCCGGGACTAGCGGTTCCTACAATGAGCAGTTCTTC CATSSPGTSGSYNEQFF
. TRBJ2-1 . TRBV29-1 TGCAGCGTTGTGGACAGCCCCAATGAGCAGTTCTTC CSVVDSPNEQFF
. TRBJ2-3 few TRBV6-5 TGTGCCAGCATAGATCGAAGCACAGATACGCAGTATTTT CASIDRSTDTQYF
. TRBJ2-2 . TRBV9 TGTGCCAGCAGCCCCAGGGGGAACACCGGGGAGCTGTTTTTT CASSPRGNTGELFF
. TRBJ1-2 . TRBV7-9 TGTGCCAGCAGTCATTCGGGGACTAACTATGGCTACACCTTC CASSHSGTNYGYTF
. TRBJ1-2 . TRBV6-2/TRBV6-3 TGTGCCAGCAGTTTTCGCGCAGGGATGGTCGGCTACACCTTC CASSFRAGMVGYTF
TRBD1 TRBJ1-2 . TRBV24-1 TGTGCCACCAGTGACCGGGACAGGGGAGGAGGCTACACCTTC CATSDRDRGGGYTF
. TRBJ2-3 . TRBV5-1 TGCGCCAGCAGTATCGGACAGACCACAGATACGCAGTATTTT CASSIGQTTDTQYF
. TRBJ1-1 . TRBV2 TGTGCCAGCAGCGCTGACACAGCTTTCTTT CASSADTAFF
. TRBJ1-2 . TRBV6-2/TRBV6-3 TGTGCCAGCAGCGTTCTGCGGAACTATGGCTACACCTTC CASSVLRNYGYTF
. TRBJ1-4 . TRBV4-2 TGTGCCAGCAGCCAAGGTCCGTTGACTAATGAAAAACTGTTTTTT CASSQGPLTNEKLFF
. TRBJ2-1 few TRBV4-1 TGCGCCAGCAGCCAAGTTTCCCGTGGCCGAAGCTCCTACAATGAGCAGTTCTTC CASSQVSRGRSSYNEQFF